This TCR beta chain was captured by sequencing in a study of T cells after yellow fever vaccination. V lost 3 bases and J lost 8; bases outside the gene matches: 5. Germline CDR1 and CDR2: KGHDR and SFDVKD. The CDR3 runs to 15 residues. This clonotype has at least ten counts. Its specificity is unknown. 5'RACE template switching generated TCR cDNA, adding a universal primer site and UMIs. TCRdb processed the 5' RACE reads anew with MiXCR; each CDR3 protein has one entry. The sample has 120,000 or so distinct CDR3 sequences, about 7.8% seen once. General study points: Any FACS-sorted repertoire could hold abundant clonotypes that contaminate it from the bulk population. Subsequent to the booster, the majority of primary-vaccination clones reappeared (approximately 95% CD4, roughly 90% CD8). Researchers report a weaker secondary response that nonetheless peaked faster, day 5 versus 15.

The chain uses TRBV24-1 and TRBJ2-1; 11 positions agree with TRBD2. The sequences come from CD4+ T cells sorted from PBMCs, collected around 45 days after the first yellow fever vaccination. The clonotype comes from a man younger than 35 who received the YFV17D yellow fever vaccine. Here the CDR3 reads CATSDTSGGWDEQFF. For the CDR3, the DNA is TGTGCCACCAGTGATACTAGCGGGGGATGGGATGAGCAGTTCTTC.